Listed here are 27 T cell receptor beta chains from one sample, sequenced in a study of radiotherapy plus CTLA-4 blockade in lung cancer. Profiled with immunoSEQ multiplex PCR; TCRdb holds only in-frame clones, not every one. The sample records some 73,000 clones, under 75% being singletons. Here the sequenced sample was peripheral blood, taken from a patient treated with radiotherapy plus ipilimumab. The receptors shown here come from a human donor with non-small cell lung cancer whose response to radiotherapy plus ipilimumab could not be evaluated.

The V call is TRBV27, the J call TRBJ2-7, with D perhaps matching TRBD2 (5 bases). V was trimmed by 5 bases and J by 3 bases, leaving 8 bases between them. Germline CDR1 MNHEY, CDR2 SMNVEV (reference sequence). CDR3 length: 12 residues. The CDR3 loop reads CASSRDFYEQYF. The CDR3 DNA follows: TGTGCCAGCAGTCGGGATTTCTACGAGCAGTACTTC.

The chain uses TRBV9 and TRBJ2-7; 10 positions match TRBD2. Trimming removed 2 bases from V and 0 bases from J; junction bases left unmatched: 5. This CDR3 spans 16 amino acids. CDR1 is SGDLS and CDR2 is YYNGEE in the germline V gene. The CDR3 nucleotides are TGTGCCAGCAGCGTTGGGACTAGCGTTTTCTCCTACGAGCAGTACTTC. It is translated as CASSVGTSVFSYEQYF.

The CDR3 DNA is TGTGCCAGCAGCTTAGTAGTCCTAGCGGGAGGGCCTAACTACGAGCAGTACTTC. This encodes CASSLVVLAGGPNYEQYF. The gene calls are TRBV7-8 and TRBJ2-7; 12 bases fit TRBD2. The CDR3 length is 18 residues. Germline lookup yields CDR1 SGHVS and CDR2 FQNEAQ. Trimming at V came to 1 base and at J to 3 bases, leaving 10 bases not matched to a gene.

The V and J genes are TRBV4-3 and TRBJ2-7, with D perhaps TRBD2 (7 bases). V was clipped by 0 bases and J by 9 bases, with 24 bases between them. The CDR3 contains 17 residues. Germline lookup yields CDR1 LGHNA and CDR2 YSLEER. CDR3 nucleotides: TGCGCCAGCAGCCAAGATCTAGCGGCGGGGGCCTCTTTCCGGCAGTACTTC. Encoded protein: CASSQDLAAGASFRQYF.

The chain has TRBV19 and TRBJ1-1, with no clear D. The CDR3 extends over 13 amino acids. Germline assignment: CDR1 LNHDA and CDR2 SQIVND (reference sequence). Trimming cost V 6 bases and J 1 base, with 9 bases left between them. In DNA, the CDR3 is TGTGCCAGTAGACTCACAGAGAACACTGAAGCTTTCTTT. It codes for CASRLTENTEAFF.

The chain links TRBV7-6 to TRBJ2-5, with 11 bases identical to TRBD2. The DNA matches TRBJ2-7 better at its end, which makes the J call doubtful. The CDR3 consists of 14 residues. Germline assignment: CDR1 SGHVS and CDR2 FNYEAQ. Here the CDR3 DNA reads TGTGCCAGCAGTGCCGGACTAGCGGGTTACGAGCAGTACTTC. Translated, it gives CASSAGLAGYEQYF.

V gene TRBV5-4 combines with J gene TRBJ2-1, with 8 bases aligning to TRBD2. Per the germline V gene, CDR1 is SGHNT and CDR2 is YYREEE (reference sequence). The V and J ends lost 0 bases and 5 bases, in that order; junction bases with no gene match: 16. CDR3 size: 19 residues. This chain's CDR3 is CASSLAGYDSSGSHNEQFF. The CDR3 nucleotides read TGTGCCAGCAGCTTGGCCGGGTACGATTCCAGCGGGAGCCACAATGAGCAGTTCTTC.

The chain is built from TRBV7-3 and TRBJ2-5, with D perhaps TRBD2 (6 bases). V lost 0 bases and J lost 1, with 6 bases in between. Germline lookup yields CDR1 SGHTA and CDR2 FQGTGA. There are 14 residues in the CDR3. The CDR3 coding sequence is TGTGCCAGCAGCTTAACGGGGGGCCAAGAGACCCAGTACTTC. Translation gives CASSLTGGQETQYF.

This clone was observed a single time. The chain has TRBV4-1 and TRBJ1-2; TRBD1 matches 9 bases. V lost 4 bases and J lost 3; bases outside the gene matches: 6. Germline values: CDR1 MGHRA, CDR2 YSYEKL. The CDR3 is 15 residues long. CDR3 in amino acids: CASSPRQGGDYGYTF. For the CDR3, the DNA is TGCGCCAGCAGCCCTCGACAGGGGGGCGACTATGGCTACACCTTC.

V and J are TRBV2 and TRBJ2-7; D gene unclear. CDR1 is SNHLY, CDR2 FYNNEI, per germline. V was shortened by 5 bases and J by 4 bases, with 21 bases between the two germline ends. The CDR3 is 16 amino acids. The CDR3 sequence is CASSPAVTSPTYEQYF. The CDR3, as DNA: TGTGCCAGCAGTCCCGCGGTTACGTCTCCTACTTACGAGCAGTACTTC.

This chain uses TRBV5-6 with TRBJ2-1, with 7 bases lining up with TRBD1. Per the germline V gene, CDR1 is SGHDT and CDR2 is YYEEEE. V was pared by 2 bases and J by 2 bases, with 4 bases of the junction left unmatched. The CDR3 has 15 residues. DNA for the CDR3: TGTGCCAGCAGCTTAGGGACAGAAACCTACAATGAGCAGTTCTTC. Translation: CASSLGTETYNEQFF.

This clone showed up just a few times. The chain employs TRBV19 and TRBJ1-1; D gene uncertain. There are 13 residues in the CDR3. In germline, CDR1 is LNHDA, CDR2 SQIVND (reference sequence). V was trimmed by 7 bases and J by 0 bases, leaving 9 bases between them. The CDR3 spells CASNRGLNTEAFF. Written as DNA, the CDR3 is TGTGCCAGTAATCGGGGTTTGAACACTGAAGCTTTCTTT.

The chain recombines TRBV27 with TRBJ2-7; TRBD1 aligns across 9 bases. Germline trimming cut 7 bases from V and 3 bases from J; bases unmatched to any gene: 4. This CDR3 is built from 13 residues. Germline CDR1 is MNHEY and CDR2 is SMNVEV (reference sequence). The CDR3 sequence is CASTGQGGYEQYF. Written as DNA, the CDR3 is TGTGCCAGCACGGGACAGGGAGGCTACGAGCAGTACTTC.

The rearrangement joins TRBV5-1 to TRBJ2-1, with 7 positions matching TRBD2. Germline V gene data show CDR1 as SGHRS and CDR2 as YFSETQ. This CDR3 comprises 16 residues. V lost 4 bases to trimming and J lost 6 bases; unmatched junction nucleotides: 13. CDR3 nucleotide sequence: TGCGCCAGCAGCCTAAGGGGCGGGGGAGCCCTCAATGAGCAGTTCTTC. It is translated as CASSLRGGGALNEQFF.

The chain recombines TRBV6-5 with TRBJ1-2, with D perhaps TRBD1 (6 bases). Trimming took off 6 bases at V and 7 bases at J, with 18 bases between the two ends. Germline CDR1 is MNHEY and CDR2 is SVGAGI. The CDR3 has 14 residues. Here the CDR3 DNA reads TGTGCCAGCAGCCTCCAGGGGTCCCCTTTTGGCTACACCTTC. It codes for CASSLQGSPFGYTF.

The chain recombines TRBV9 with TRBJ2-7, with D tentatively TRBD2 (6 bases). The germline V gene has CDR1 SGDLS and CDR2 YYNGEE. The ends were cut back, 7 bases at V and 2 bases at J, with 25 bases in the middle. This CDR3 spans 17 amino acids. As DNA, the CDR3 is TGTGCCAGCCCTGGGGGGAGAGAGGGCGGACGGCCCTACGAGCAGTACTTC. Its protein is CASPGGREGGRPYEQYF.

J is TRBJ2-3 and V is TRBV29-1, with TRBD2 matching over 8 bases. Unmatched junction bases numbered 10, after V lost 6 bases and J lost 2 bases. Germline loops: CDR1 SQVTM, CDR2 ANQGSEA. This CDR3 spans 15 amino acids. The DNA of the CDR3 is TGCAGCGTGCCCGGGGGGGGGACCTACACAGATACGCAGTATTTT. Protein sequence: CSVPGGGTYTDTQYF.

The J gene is TRBJ1-1, the V gene TRBV11-2, with 8 positions matching TRBD1. The CDR3 extends over 15 amino acids. The germline CDR1 and CDR2 sequences are SGHAT and FQNNGV. Trimming cost V 2 bases and J 3 bases; bases outside gene matches: 5. This CDR3 is CASSLYGQGDTEAFF. CDR3 coding DNA: TGTGCCAGCAGCTTATATGGACAGGGAGACACTGAAGCTTTCTTT. The entire variable domain, with the rest obtained from reference TRBV11-2 and TRBJ1-1, is as follows: EAGVAQSPRYKIIEKRQSVAFWCNPISGHATLYWYQQILGQGPKLLIQFQNNGVVDDSQLPKDRFSAERLKGVDSTLKIQPAKLEDSAVYLCASSLYGQGDTEAFFGQGTRLTVV.

The genes are TRBV28 and TRBJ1-2; a weak D match, TRBD1 (6 bases). The CDR3 loop spans 16 amino acids. The V end was cut by 4 bases, the J end by 2 bases, with 17 bases between. Per germline, CDR1 MDHEN and CDR2 SYDVKM. The CDR3, as DNA: TGTGCCAGCAGTTCGATCTACAGGGTCAGGAACTATGGCTACACCTTC. This encodes CASSSIYRVRNYGYTF.

This rearrangement joins TRBV28 to TRBJ2-7, with D possibly matching TRBD2 (6 bases). CDR1 and CDR2 (germline): MDHEN, SYDVKM. Trimming cost V 3 bases and J 3 bases, with 12 bases left between them. CDR3 length: 14 residues. The CDR3 sequence: CASSFGGENYEQYF. The CDR3 region has the DNA TGTGCCAGCAGTTTCGGCGGGGAGAACTACGAGCAGTACTTC.

The genes are TRBV9 and TRBJ2-2; perhaps TRBD1 as D (5 bases). The CDR3 totals 17 residues. Germline V CDR1 and CDR2: SGDLS, YYNGEE. The V gene lost 4 bases and the J gene lost 1 base, with 17 bases spanning the gap. The CDR3 sequence is CASSSRKQDRNTGELFF. For the CDR3, the DNA is TGTGCCAGCAGCTCCCGAAAACAAGACAGGAACACCGGGGAGCTGTTTTTT.

The rearrangement joins TRBV6-4 to TRBJ2-1, with 7 bases aligning to TRBD1. The CDR3 runs 13 residues. The germline CDR1 and CDR2 sequences are MRHNA and SNTAGT. Germline trimming cut 4 bases from V and 4 bases from J; bases unmatched to any gene: 1. In DNA form, the CDR3 reads TGTGCCAGCAGTGCACAGGGGTACAATGAGCAGTTCTTC. Protein sequence: CASSAQGYNEQFF.

The rearrangement uses TRBV7-8 and TRBJ2-2; TRBD1 matches at 7 bases. CDR1 and CDR2 from the germline V gene are SGHVS and FQNEAQ. The CDR3 totals 14 residues. The V gene end was trimmed by 5 bases and the J gene end by 6 bases; junction bases not matched to a gene: 6. In DNA, the CDR3 is TGTGCCAGCAGCCCCCAGGGGGTATCCGGGGAGCTGTTTTTT. This encodes CASSPQGVSGELFF. The full variable domain, with the rest looked up from reference TRBV7-8 and TRBJ2-2, is GAGVSQSPRYKVAKRGQDVALRCDPISGHVSLFWYQQALGQGPEFLTYFQNEAQLDKSGLPSDRFFAERPEGSVSTLKIQRTQQEDSAVYLCASSPQGVSGELFFGEGSRLTVL.

This clone has a single count. This chain joins TRBV6-4 and TRBJ1-5; D is unresolved. The CDR3 sequence is 17 residues long. V lost 1 base, J lost 3 bases, and 16 bases lay in between. The germline CDR1 and CDR2 sequences are MRHNA and SNTAGT. This CDR3 is CASSDYRVGGNNQPQHF. The DNA of the CDR3 is TGTGCCAGCAGTGACTACAGAGTGGGAGGAAACAATCAGCCCCAGCATTTT.

This clone was detected only a few times. The rearrangement uses TRBV18 and TRBJ2-2, with a possible D match to TRBD1 (5 bases). Deletions cut 1 base from V and 1 base from J, with 10 bases between. The CDR3 sequence is 16 residues long. In germline, CDR1 is KGHSH, CDR2 LQKENI. CDR3 protein: CASSPRATGNTGELFF. The CDR3 coding sequence is TGTGCCAGCTCACCACGGGCCACAGGGAACACCGGGGAGCTGTTTTTT.

The J gene is TRBJ2-7, the V gene TRBV4-3; D is perhaps TRBD1 (6 bases). CDR3 length: 13 amino acids. With 4 bases removed from V and 4 bases from J, the gap between germline ends came to 11 bases. Per germline, CDR1 LGHNA and CDR2 YSLEER. The CDR3 spells CASSRDRHYEQYF. The CDR3, as DNA: TGCGCCAGCAGCCGAGACAGGCATTACGAGCAGTACTTC.

The rearrangement links TRBV19 to TRBJ2-5, with 14 nucleotides matching TRBD2. Looked up from germline, CDR1 is LNHDA and CDR2 is SQIVND (reference sequence). This CDR3 has 16 residues. The J segment lost 3 bases and the V segment lost 4 bases, leaving 4 bases of the junction unmatched. DNA for the CDR3: TGTGCCAGTAGTAGAGGGACTAGCGGGGGAAAAGAGACCCAGTACTTC. As protein: CASSRGTSGGKETQYF.